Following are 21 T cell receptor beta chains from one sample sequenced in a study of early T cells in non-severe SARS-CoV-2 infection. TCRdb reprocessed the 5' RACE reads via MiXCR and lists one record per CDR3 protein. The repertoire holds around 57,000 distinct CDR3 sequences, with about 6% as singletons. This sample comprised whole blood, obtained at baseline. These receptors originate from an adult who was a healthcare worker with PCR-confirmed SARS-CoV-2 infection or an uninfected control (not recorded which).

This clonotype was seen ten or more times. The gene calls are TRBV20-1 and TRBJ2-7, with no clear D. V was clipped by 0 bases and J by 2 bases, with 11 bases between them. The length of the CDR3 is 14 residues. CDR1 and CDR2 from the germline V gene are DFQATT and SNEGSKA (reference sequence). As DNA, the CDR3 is TGCAGTGCTAGAGATCCGGCTGCAGCCTACGAGCAGTACTTC. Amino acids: CSARDPAAAYEQYF.

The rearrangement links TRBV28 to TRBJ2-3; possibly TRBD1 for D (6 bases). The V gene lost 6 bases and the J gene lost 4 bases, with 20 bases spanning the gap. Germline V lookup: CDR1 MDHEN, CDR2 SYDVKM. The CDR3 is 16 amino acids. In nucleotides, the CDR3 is TGTGCCAGCAGCATCCGTCCAGGGGCAAGCGCAGATACGCAGTATTTT. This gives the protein CASSIRPGASADTQYF.

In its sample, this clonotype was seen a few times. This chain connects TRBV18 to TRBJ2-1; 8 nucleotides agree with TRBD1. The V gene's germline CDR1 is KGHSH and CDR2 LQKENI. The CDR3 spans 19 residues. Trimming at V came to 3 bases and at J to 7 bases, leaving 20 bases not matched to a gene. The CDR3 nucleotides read TGTGCCAGCTCACCCTTCCAGAGATCGACAGGGGAGGCGTGGAATGAGCAGTTCTTC. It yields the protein CASSPFQRSTGEAWNEQFF.

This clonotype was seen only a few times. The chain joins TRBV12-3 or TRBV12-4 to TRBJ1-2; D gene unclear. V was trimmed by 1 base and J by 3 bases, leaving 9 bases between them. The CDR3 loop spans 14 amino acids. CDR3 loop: CASSLDHSDYGYTF. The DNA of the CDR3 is TGTGCCAGCAGTTTAGACCACAGTGACTATGGCTACACCTTC.

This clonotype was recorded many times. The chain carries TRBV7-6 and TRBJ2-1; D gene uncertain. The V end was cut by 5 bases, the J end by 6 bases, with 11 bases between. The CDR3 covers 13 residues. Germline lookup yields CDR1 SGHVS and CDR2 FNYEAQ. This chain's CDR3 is CASSPSLSNEQFF. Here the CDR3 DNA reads TGTGCCAGCAGCCCTAGTCTCTCCAATGAGCAGTTCTTC.

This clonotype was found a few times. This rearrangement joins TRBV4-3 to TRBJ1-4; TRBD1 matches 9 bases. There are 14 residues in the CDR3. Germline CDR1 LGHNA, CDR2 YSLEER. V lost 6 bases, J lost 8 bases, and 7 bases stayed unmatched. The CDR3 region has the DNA TGCGCCAGCAGTCGAACAGGGGGCAGAGAAAAACTGTTTTTT. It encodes CASSRTGGREKLFF.

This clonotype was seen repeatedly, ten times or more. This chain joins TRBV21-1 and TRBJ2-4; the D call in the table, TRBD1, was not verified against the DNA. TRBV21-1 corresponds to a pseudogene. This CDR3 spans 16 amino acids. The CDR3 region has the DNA TGTGCCAGCAGCAAAGTGAGGGGGATGGCCAAAAACATTCAGTACTTC. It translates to CASSKVRGMAKNIQYF.

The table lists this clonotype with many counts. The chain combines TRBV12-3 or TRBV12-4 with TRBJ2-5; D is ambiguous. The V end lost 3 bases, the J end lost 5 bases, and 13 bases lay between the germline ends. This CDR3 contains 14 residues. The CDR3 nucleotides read TGTGCCAGCAGTTTCAGGCGGTACGGGGAGACCCAGTACTTC. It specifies CASSFRRYGETQYF.

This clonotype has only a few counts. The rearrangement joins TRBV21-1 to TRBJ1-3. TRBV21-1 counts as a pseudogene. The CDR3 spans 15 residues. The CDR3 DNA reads TGTGCCACCGCTATGGCGGCGTTCTCTGGAAACACCATATATTTT. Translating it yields CATAMAAFSGNTIYF.

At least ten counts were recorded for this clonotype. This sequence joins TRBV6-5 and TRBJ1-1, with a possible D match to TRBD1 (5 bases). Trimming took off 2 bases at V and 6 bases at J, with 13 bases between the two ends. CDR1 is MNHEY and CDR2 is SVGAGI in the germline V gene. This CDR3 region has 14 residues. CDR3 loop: CASSYGQGSPEAFF. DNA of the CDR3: TGTGCCAGCAGTTACGGTCAGGGAAGCCCTGAAGCTTTCTTT.

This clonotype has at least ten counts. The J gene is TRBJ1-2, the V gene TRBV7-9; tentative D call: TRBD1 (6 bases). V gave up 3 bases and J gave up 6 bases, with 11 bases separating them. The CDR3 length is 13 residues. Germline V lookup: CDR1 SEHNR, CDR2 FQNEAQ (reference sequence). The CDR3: CASSLTGADGYTF. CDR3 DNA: TGTGCCAGCAGCTTGACGGGGGCGGATGGCTACACCTTC.

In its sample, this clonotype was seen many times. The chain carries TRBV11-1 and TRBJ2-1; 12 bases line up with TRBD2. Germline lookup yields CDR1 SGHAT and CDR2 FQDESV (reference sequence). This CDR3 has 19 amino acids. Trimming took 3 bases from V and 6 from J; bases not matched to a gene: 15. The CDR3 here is CASSFAAPLAGGKGNEQFF. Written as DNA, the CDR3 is TGTGCCAGCAGCTTCGCGGCACCACTAGCGGGAGGTAAAGGCAATGAGCAGTTCTTC.

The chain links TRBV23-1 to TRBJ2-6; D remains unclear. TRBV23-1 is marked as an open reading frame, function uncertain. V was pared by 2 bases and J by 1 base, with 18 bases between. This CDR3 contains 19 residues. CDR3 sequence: CASSQIKKGKQSGANVLTF. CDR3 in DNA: TGCGCCAGCAGTCAAATAAAAAAAGGAAAGCAGTCTGGGGCCAACGTCCTGACTTTC.

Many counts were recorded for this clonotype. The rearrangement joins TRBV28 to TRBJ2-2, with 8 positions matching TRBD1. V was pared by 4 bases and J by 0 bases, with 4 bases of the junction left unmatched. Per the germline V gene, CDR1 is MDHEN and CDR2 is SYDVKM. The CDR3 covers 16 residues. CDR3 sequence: CASSSPGGANTGELFF. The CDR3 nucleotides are TGTGCCAGCAGTTCCCCAGGGGGCGCGAACACCGGGGAGCTGTTTTTT.

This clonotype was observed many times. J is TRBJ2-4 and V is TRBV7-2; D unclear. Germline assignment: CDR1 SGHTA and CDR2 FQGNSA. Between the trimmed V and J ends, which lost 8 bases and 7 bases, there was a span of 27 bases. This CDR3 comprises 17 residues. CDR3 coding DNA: TGTGCCAGCGGGCCCTCGCCCCAGGCCCTACGGATGAACATTCAGTACTTC. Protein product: CASGPSPQALRMNIQYF. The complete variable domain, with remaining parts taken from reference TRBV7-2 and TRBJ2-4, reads GAGVSQSPSNKVTEKGKDVELRCDPISGHTALYWYRQSLGQGLEFLIYFQGNSAPDKSGLPSDRFSAERTGGSVSTLTIQRTQQEDSAVYLCASGPSPQALRMNIQYFGAGTRLSVL.

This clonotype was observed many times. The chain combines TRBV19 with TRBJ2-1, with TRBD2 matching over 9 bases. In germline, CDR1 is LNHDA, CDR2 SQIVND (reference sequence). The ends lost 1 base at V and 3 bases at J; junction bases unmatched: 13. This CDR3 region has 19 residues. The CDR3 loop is CASSIGAGGSGVYYNEQFF. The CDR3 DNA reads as TGTGCCAGTAGTATAGGAGCGGGAGGCTCAGGTGTGTACTACAATGAGCAGTTCTTC.

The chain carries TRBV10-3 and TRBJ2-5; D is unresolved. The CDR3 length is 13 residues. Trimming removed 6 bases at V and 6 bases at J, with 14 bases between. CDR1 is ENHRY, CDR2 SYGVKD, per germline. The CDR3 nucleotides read TGTGCCATCAGACCGGTAGGCGGAAAGACCCAGTACTTC. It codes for CAIRPVGGKTQYF.

Written as DNA, the CDR3 is TGTGCCAGCAGGGTACAGGGGGCAGGGTACGAGCAGTACTTC. This codes for CASRVQGAGYEQYF. V and J are TRBV6-5 and TRBJ2-7; 9 bases line up with TRBD1. Germline CDR1 reads MNHEY; CDR2 reads SVGAGI. The CDR3 extends over 14 amino acids. Trimming at V came to 6 bases and at J to 4 bases, leaving 7 bases not matched to a gene.

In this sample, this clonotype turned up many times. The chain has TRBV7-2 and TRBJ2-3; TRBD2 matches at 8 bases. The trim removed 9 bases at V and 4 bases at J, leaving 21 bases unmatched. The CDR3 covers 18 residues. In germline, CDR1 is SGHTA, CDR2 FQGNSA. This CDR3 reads CASHPRASGRRGADTQYF. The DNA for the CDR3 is TGTGCCAGTCACCCGCGGGCTAGCGGGCGTCGGGGGGCAGATACGCAGTATTTT.

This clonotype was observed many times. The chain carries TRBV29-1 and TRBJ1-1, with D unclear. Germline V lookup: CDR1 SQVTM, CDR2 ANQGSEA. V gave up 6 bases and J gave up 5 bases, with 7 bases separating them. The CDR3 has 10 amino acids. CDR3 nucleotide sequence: TGCAGCGTCATCCAGACTGAAGCTTTCTTT. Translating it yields CSVIQTEAFF.

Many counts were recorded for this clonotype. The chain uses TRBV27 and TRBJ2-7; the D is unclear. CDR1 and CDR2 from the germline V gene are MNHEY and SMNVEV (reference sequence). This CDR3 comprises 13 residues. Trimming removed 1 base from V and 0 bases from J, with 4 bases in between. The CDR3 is CASSLYGSYEQYF. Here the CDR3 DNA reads TGTGCCAGCAGTTTATACGGCTCCTACGAGCAGTACTTC.